The T cell receptor (beta chain) described here comes from a study of T cells in Graves' hyperthyroidism and ophthalmopathy. The CDR3 runs 16 residues. Trimming at V came to 5 bases and at J to 0 bases, leaving 6 bases not matched to a gene. Germline V gives CDR1 SGHAT, CDR2 FQNNGV. Fresh peripheral blood, 10 ml, yielded the PBMCs. Template material for amplifying TCR beta CDR3 regions consisted of RNA transcripts. Researchers ran a first-round RT-PCR on the TCR CDR3 using the HTBI primer set. One entry per CDR3 protein results from TCRdb running MiXCR on the multiplex PCR reads. The sample includes about 620,000 distinct CDR3 sequences, about 16% seen only once; the top ten take 3.8%.

The gene calls are TRBV11-2 and TRBJ2-3; 9 nucleotides match TRBD2. The sequencing sample was made of blood. This receptor was identified in a woman under 40 with Graves' hyperthyroidism. CDR3 amino acids: CASSAGLAHSTDTQYF. The DNA for the CDR3 is TGTGCCAGCAGCGCGGGACTAGCTCATAGCACAGATACGCAGTATTTT.